This passage covers 24 T cell receptor beta chains from one sample sequenced in a study of cytomegalovirus exposure and HLA in healthy donors. Both 60 Vbeta primers and 13 Jbeta primers went into the PCR. Some clones are missing from TCRdb's copy, which holds only in-frame ones; the method was immunoSEQ multiplex PCR. This sample has 150,000 or so clones, with approximately 80% found just once. The specimen sequenced was PBMCs. Source of these receptors: a man in his fifties in good health and CMV-seropositive.

This clone has a handful of counts. V and J are TRBV19 and TRBJ2-2; 8 bases align to TRBD2. The J segment lost 6 bases and the V segment lost 2 bases, leaving 11 bases of the junction unmatched. Germline V gene data show CDR1 as LNHDA and CDR2 as SQIVND (reference sequence). There are 17 residues in the CDR3. The CDR3 loop reads CASSIIPGLVFPGELFF. The CDR3 bases are TGTGCCAGTAGTATAATCCCGGGACTAGTATTCCCCGGGGAGCTGTTTTTT.

V usage is TRBV4-1 and J usage is TRBJ1-5; no clear D. CDR3 length: 15 amino acids. Trimming stripped 6 bases from V and 1 base from J, with 13 bases between. The germline V gene encodes CDR1 MGHRA and CDR2 YSYEKL. The CDR3 protein is CASRLREASNQPQHF. In DNA, the CDR3 is TGCGCCAGCAGACTCCGTGAGGCCAGCAATCAGCCCCAGCATTTT.

The CDR3 region is CASSVGAGDTDTQYF. CDR3 coding DNA: TGTGCCAGCAGCGTTGGGGCGGGGGACACAGATACGCAGTATTTT. The V call is TRBV9, the J call TRBJ2-3; 7 bases fit TRBD2. In germline, CDR1 is SGDLS, CDR2 YYNGEE. Trimming took 2 bases from V and 2 from J; bases not matched to a gene: 5. CDR3 length equals 15 residues.

The gene calls are TRBV10-2 and TRBJ2-7, with TRBD1 matching over 9 bases. The CDR3 has 14 amino acids. The germline gives CDR1 WSHSY, CDR2 SAAADI. The trim removed 5 bases at V and 2 bases at J, leaving 4 bases unmatched. CDR3 DNA: TGCGCCAGCAGTCAGGACAGGGGCACCTACGAGCAGTACTTC. Translating it yields CASSQDRGTYEQYF.

The rearrangement joins TRBV7-2 to TRBJ1-4, with D possibly TRBD1 on 5 matching bases. Germline V gives CDR1 SGHTA, CDR2 FQGNSA. Deletions cut 5 bases from V and 3 bases from J, with 13 bases between. This CDR3 contains 15 residues. This CDR3 reads CASSPFGTANEKLFF. The CDR3 DNA follows: TGTGCCAGCAGCCCTTTTGGGACTGCTAATGAAAAACTGTTTTTT.

The sample holds one count of this clone. The gene calls are TRBV5-1 and TRBJ2-3; TRBD2 matches at 15 bases. V gave up 3 bases and J gave up 6 bases; unmatched junction bases: 5. The CDR3 loop spans 16 amino acids. Germline-derived CDR1 and CDR2 are SGHRS and YFSETQ. The CDR3, as DNA: TGCGCCAGCAGCTCTGGACTAGCGGGGGGGATGGATACGCAGTATTTT. Its protein product is CASSSGLAGGMDTQYF.

The V gene is TRBV5-1, the J gene TRBJ2-1; 13 bases are shared with TRBD2. Germline CDR1 SGHRS, CDR2 YFSETQ. J lost 10 bases, V lost 4 bases, and 8 bases had no gene match. This CDR3 is built from 15 residues. The CDR3 loop reads CASSAEPTSGGEQFF. CDR3 bases: TGCGCCAGCAGCGCTGAGCCGACTAGCGGGGGGGAGCAGTTCTTC.

The chain employs TRBV6-5 and TRBJ1-2; D uncertain. V was clipped by 5 bases and J by 3 bases, with 4 bases between them. The germline gives CDR1 MNHEY, CDR2 SVGAGI. There are 11 residues in the CDR3. The CDR3 DNA reads as TGTGCCAGCAGTACTTACTATGGCTACACCTTC. It translates to CASSTYYGYTF.

This chain uses TRBV4-3 with TRBJ1-4; 10 bases are shared with TRBD1. Germline CDR1 LGHNA, CDR2 YSLEER. The CDR3 has 18 amino acids. The junction had 11 bases not matched to a gene; V was cut back by 0 bases and J by 7 bases. The CDR3 DNA follows: TGCGCCAGCAGCCAAGACGCGACAGGGGGCGACGTAGGTGAAAAACTGTTTTTT. Its translation is CASSQDATGGDVGEKLFF.

The chain uses TRBV27 and TRBJ1-1, with a weak D call TRBD1 (6 bases). The germline V and J ends were trimmed by 5 bases and 3 bases, with 13 bases remaining between them. This CDR3 is built from 14 residues. Germline V lookup: CDR1 MNHEY, CDR2 SMNVEV (reference sequence). The CDR3 sequence is CASSNRQADTEAFF. The CDR3 DNA reads TGTGCCAGCAGTAACCGACAGGCGGACACTGAAGCTTTCTTT.

The chain links TRBV4-1 to TRBJ2-2, with TRBD1 matching 7 bases. The V gene end was trimmed by 2 bases and the J gene end by 5 bases; junction bases not matched to a gene: 8. The CDR3 has 16 residues. CDR1 and CDR2 from the germline V gene are MGHRA and YSYEKL. Written as DNA, the CDR3 is TGCGCCAGCAGCCAAACCGACAGGGTCGATACCGGGGAGCTGTTTTTT. Translating it yields CASSQTDRVDTGELFF.

This clone was observed a single time. The gene calls are TRBV30 and TRBJ1-6; 10 bases agree with TRBD1. V was clipped by 2 bases and J by 6 bases; unmatched bases: 1. Looked up from germline, CDR1 is GTSNPN and CDR2 is SVGIG (reference sequence). The CDR3 contains 14 residues. The CDR3 nucleotides read TGTGCCTGGAGTCGGGACAGGGGTAATTCACCCCTCCACTTT. This gives the protein CAWSRDRGNSPLHF. The whole variable domain, remainder taken from reference TRBV30 and TRBJ1-6, is SQTIHQWPATLVQPVGSPLSLECTVEGTSNPNLYWYRQAAGRGLQLLFYSVGIGQISSEVPQNLSASRPQDRQFILSSKKLLLSDSGFYLCAWSRDRGNSPLHFGNGTRLTVT.

This chain uses TRBV27 with TRBJ1-1; 7 bases align to TRBD1. V was clipped by 5 bases and J by 0 bases; unmatched bases: 6. Germline values: CDR1 MNHEY, CDR2 SMNVEV (reference sequence). This CDR3 is 15 amino acids long. The chain's CDR3 is CASSTGTVMNTEAFF. In DNA form, the CDR3 reads TGTGCCAGCAGTACCGGGACAGTCATGAACACTGAAGCTTTCTTT.

This clone was observed a single time. The chain links TRBV5-5 to TRBJ2-2; 11 positions agree with TRBD2. The CDR3 sequence is 18 residues long. With V trimmed by 5 bases and J by 4 bases, 13 bases remained unmatched. In germline, CDR1 is SGHKS, CDR2 YYEKEE (reference sequence). The CDR3 sequence: CASRPRLAGPLSTGELFF. CDR3 nucleotide sequence: TGTGCCAGCAGACCCAGACTAGCGGGGCCTCTTAGCACCGGGGAGCTGTTTTTT.

This clone was detected a few times. The V call is TRBV6-5, the J call TRBJ1-6; 8 positions agree with TRBD1. The CDR3 totals 14 residues. V dropped 5 bases and J dropped 14; count of bases not matched to a gene: 11. CDR1 is MNHEY, CDR2 SVGAGI, per germline. Here the CDR3 reads CASSETQGGQTLHF. CDR3 DNA: TGTGCCAGCAGTGAAACACAGGGGGGACAGACCCTCCACTTT.

The chain combines TRBV7-9 with TRBJ2-6, with 7 positions matching TRBD1. Germline lookup yields CDR1 SEHNR and CDR2 FQNEAQ (reference sequence). The CDR3 runs to 17 residues. J gave up 4 bases and V 3 bases, and 9 bases lay outside the gene matches. In DNA, the CDR3 is TGTGCCAGCAGCTTCGACAGGGAATACGTGGGGGCCAACGTCCTGACTTTC. This sequence encodes CASSFDREYVGANVLTF.

This chain connects TRBV27 to TRBJ2-1, with 8 nucleotides matching TRBD2. The CDR3 contains 17 residues. The germline V gene encodes CDR1 MNHEY and CDR2 SMNVEV (reference sequence). V was clipped by 0 bases and J by 8 bases; unmatched bases: 12. Written as DNA, the CDR3 is TGTGCCAGCAGTTTATCCCGGACTAGCCTCCTTGTACATGAGCAGTTCTTC. Translation gives CASSLSRTSLLVHEQFF.

The CDR3 sequence is CASSLTAQQGRVWGYTF. The CDR3 nucleotides read TGCGCCAGCAGCTTGACGGCCCAACAGGGACGGGTTTGGGGCTACACCTTC. The chain links TRBV5-1 to TRBJ1-2, with D tentatively TRBD1 (6 bases). The CDR3 extends over 17 amino acids. Germline V lookup: CDR1 SGHRS, CDR2 YFSETQ. V was pared by 1 base and J by 8 bases, with 24 bases between.

The J gene is TRBJ1-4, the V gene TRBV2; TRBD1 agrees at 7 bases. The CDR3 covers 15 residues. V lost 3 bases and J lost 7; bases outside the gene matches: 8. Germline lookup yields CDR1 SNHLY and CDR2 FYNNEI. CDR3 sequence: CASSEQGQPTEKLFF. The DNA of the CDR3 is TGTGCCAGCAGTGAGCAGGGACAGCCTACTGAAAAACTGTTTTTT.

The genes are TRBV28 and TRBJ2-3, with 7 bases fitting TRBD2. The junction had 8 bases not matched to a gene; V was cut back by 4 bases and J by 4 bases. The V gene's germline CDR1 is MDHEN and CDR2 SYDVKM. CDR3 size: 15 residues. CDR3 coding DNA: TGTGCCAGCAGTTGGGGGGGGGAAGTATCAGATACGCAGTATTTT. It translates to CASSWGGEVSDTQYF.

J is TRBJ2-3 and V is TRBV19; weak D call: TRBD2 (6 bases). The V end was cut by 10 bases, the J end by 0 bases, with 17 bases between. This CDR3 region has 15 residues. The V gene's germline CDR1 is LNHDA and CDR2 SQIVND (reference sequence). The CDR3 loop is CATRVGGFSTDTQYF. The CDR3 DNA reads TGTGCCACCCGGGTCGGAGGGTTTAGCACAGATACGCAGTATTTT.

The sample holds a few counts of this clone. V usage is TRBV28 and J usage is TRBJ1-4; 12 bases are a match to TRBD1. The V gene's germline CDR1 is MDHEN and CDR2 SYDVKM. The J segment lost 3 bases and the V segment lost 3 bases, leaving 8 bases of the junction unmatched. The CDR3 sequence is 18 residues long. CDR3 nucleotide sequence: TGTGCCAGCAGTTTGGAGGGGACAGGGGGCCTAGCTAATGAAAAACTGTTTTTT. Translation gives CASSLEGTGGLANEKLFF.

J is TRBJ1-6 and V is TRBV6-1; D not resolved. Germline lookup yields CDR1 MNHNS and CDR2 SASEGT. The CDR3 consists of 15 residues. The V gene lost 6 bases and the J gene lost 0 bases, with 9 bases spanning the gap. CDR3 in DNA: TGTGCCAGCAGCTCTGTGGCCTCCTATAATTCACCCCTCCACTTT. Protein product: CASSSVASYNSPLHF.

The chain combines TRBV5-4 with TRBJ2-1, with a tentative D call TRBD2 (7 bases). V was pared by 3 bases and J by 9 bases, with 19 bases between. Germline V gives CDR1 SGHNT, CDR2 YYREEE (reference sequence). The CDR3 is made up of 15 amino acids. DNA of the CDR3: TGTGCCAGCAGCTGGCAGGGGTTTGGGGGGGGTGAGCAGTTCTTC. As protein: CASSWQGFGGGEQFF.